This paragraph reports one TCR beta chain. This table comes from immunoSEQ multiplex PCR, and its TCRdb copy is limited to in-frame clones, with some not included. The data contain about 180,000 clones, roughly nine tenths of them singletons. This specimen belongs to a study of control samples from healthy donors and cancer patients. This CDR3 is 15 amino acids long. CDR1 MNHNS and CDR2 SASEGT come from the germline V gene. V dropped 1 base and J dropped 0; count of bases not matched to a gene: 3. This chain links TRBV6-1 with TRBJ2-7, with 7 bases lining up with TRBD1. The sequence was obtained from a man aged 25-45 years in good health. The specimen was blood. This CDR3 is CASSEEGTDSYEQYF. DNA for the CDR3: TGTGCCAGCAGTGAAGAGGGGACAGACTCCTACGAGCAGTACTTC.